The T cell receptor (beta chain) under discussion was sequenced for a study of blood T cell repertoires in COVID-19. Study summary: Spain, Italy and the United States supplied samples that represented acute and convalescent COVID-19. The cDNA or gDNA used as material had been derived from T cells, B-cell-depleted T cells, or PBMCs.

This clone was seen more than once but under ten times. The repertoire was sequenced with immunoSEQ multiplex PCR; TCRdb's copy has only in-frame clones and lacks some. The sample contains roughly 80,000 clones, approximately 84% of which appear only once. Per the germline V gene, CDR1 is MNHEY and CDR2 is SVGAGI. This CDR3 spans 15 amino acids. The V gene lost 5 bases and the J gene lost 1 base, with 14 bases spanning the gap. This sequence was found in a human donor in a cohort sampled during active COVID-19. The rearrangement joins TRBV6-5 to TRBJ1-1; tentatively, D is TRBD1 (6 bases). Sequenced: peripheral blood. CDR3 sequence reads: CASSHRVTGNTEAFF. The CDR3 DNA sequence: TGTGCCAGCAGTCACAGGGTTACGGGGAACACTGAAGCTTTCTTT.